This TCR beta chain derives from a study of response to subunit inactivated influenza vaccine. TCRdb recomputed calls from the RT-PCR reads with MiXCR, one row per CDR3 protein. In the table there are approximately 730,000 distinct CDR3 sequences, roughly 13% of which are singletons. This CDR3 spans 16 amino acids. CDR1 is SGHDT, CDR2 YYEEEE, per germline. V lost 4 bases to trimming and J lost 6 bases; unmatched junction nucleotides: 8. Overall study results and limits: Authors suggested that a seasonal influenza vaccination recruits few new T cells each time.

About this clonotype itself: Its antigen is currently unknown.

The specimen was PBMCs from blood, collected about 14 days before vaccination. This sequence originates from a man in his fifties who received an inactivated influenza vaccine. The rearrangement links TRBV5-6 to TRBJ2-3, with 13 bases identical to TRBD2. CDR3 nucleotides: TGTGCCAGCAGCCGGACTAGCGGGAGTGGTGTTGATACGCAGTATTTT. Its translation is CASSRTSGSGVDTQYF.